The 14 T cell receptor beta chains presented below share a single source sample, sequenced in a study of blood T cell repertoires in COVID-19. The data were produced by immunoSEQ multiplex PCR, yet TCRdb's version contains in-frame clones alone and is incomplete. The top ten clones hold roughly 8.2% of a sample with fewer than 200,000 clones, 85% of them seen once. The sample was peripheral blood. The receptors were sampled from a woman in her sixties or seventies with acute or convalescent COVID-19.

This clone was seen only a few times. The chain recombines TRBV5-5 with TRBJ2-1; 7 bases are shared with TRBD2. The CDR3 is 12 amino acids. Germline V lookup: CDR1 SGHKS, CDR2 YYEKEE (reference sequence). The ends lost 4 bases at V and 13 bases at J; junction bases unmatched: 8. Written as DNA, the CDR3 is TGTGCCAGCAGCCAGGGACTATACGTCCAGTTCTTC. Translation: CASSQGLYVQFF.

This clone was seen a single time. The chain uses TRBV5-1 and TRBJ2-1; TRBD2 matches 10 bases. Germline values: CDR1 SGHRS, CDR2 YFSETQ. Trimming cost V 4 bases and J 7 bases; bases outside gene matches: 11. The CDR3 contains 16 residues. The CDR3 nucleotides are TGCGCCAGCAGCCTAATACTAGCGGGAAGGGGGAATGAGCAGTTCTTC. It specifies CASSLILAGRGNEQFF.

V gene TRBV4-1 combines with J gene TRBJ2-3; TRBD2 matches 8 bases. V lost 3 bases, J lost 10 bases, and 15 bases stayed unmatched. CDR1 and CDR2 (germline): MGHRA, YSYEKL. This CDR3 region has 16 residues. As DNA, the CDR3 is TGCGCCAGCAGCCATTACAGCGGGAGTGTCCCCATTTCGCAGTATTTT. Translation: CASSHYSGSVPISQYF.

This rearrangement joins TRBV27 to TRBJ2-5, with TRBD2 identical over 7 bases. The CDR3 extends over 15 amino acids. Germline loops: CDR1 MNHEY, CDR2 SMNVEV (reference sequence). After removal of 3 bases from V and 5 bases from J, the junction contained 9 bases not matched to a gene. The DNA for the CDR3 is TGTGCCAGCAGTTTTAGGCCGACAGCGGGGGAGACCCAGTACTTC. It translates to CASSFRPTAGETQYF.

The chain has TRBV9 and TRBJ1-3, with no clear D. The ends were cut back, 0 bases at V and 0 bases at J, with 10 bases in the middle. This CDR3 is built from 16 residues. Germline V gene data show CDR1 as SGDLS and CDR2 as YYNGEE. In DNA form, the CDR3 reads TGTGCCAGCAGCGTAGTAGGTAGGAGCTCTGGAAACACCATATATTTT. Translation: CASSVVGRSSGNTIYF.

The rearrangement links TRBV6-5 to TRBJ1-3; D is ambiguous. The CDR3 contains 13 residues. Germline loops: CDR1 MNHEY, CDR2 SVGAGI. V was clipped by 6 bases and J by 0 bases, with 6 bases between them. Here the CDR3 DNA reads TGTGCCAGCAGGCCAGGCTCTGGAAACACCATATATTTT. Translation: CASRPGSGNTIYF.

The chain links TRBV6-5 to TRBJ1-2, with D perhaps TRBD1 (6 bases). CDR1 MNHEY and CDR2 SVGAGI come from the germline V gene. The CDR3 is 13 residues long. V lost 8 bases and J lost 6, with 16 bases in between. The CDR3 here is CASLSGTNNGYTF. The CDR3 region has the DNA TGTGCCAGCCTCTCCGGGACAAACAATGGCTACACCTTC.

The V gene is TRBV28, the J gene TRBJ2-7, with 8 bases lining up with TRBD2. In germline, CDR1 is MDHEN, CDR2 SYDVKM. This CDR3 has 15 amino acids. J lost 6 bases, V lost 3 bases, and 10 bases had no gene match. The CDR3 DNA reads TGTGCCAGCAGTTTGGGACTAGGGGCTAGGGGCGAGCAGTACGTC. Residues: CASSLGLGARGEQYV.

V and J are TRBV5-8 and TRBJ1-5; 11 positions match TRBD1. The CDR3 has 18 residues. Germline trimming cut 3 bases from V and 2 bases from J; bases unmatched to any gene: 10. Germline lookup yields CDR1 SGHTS and CDR2 YDEGEE. This chain's CDR3 is CASSWGTGGTEGNQPQHF. As DNA, the CDR3 is TGTGCCAGCAGCTGGGGGACAGGGGGAACCGAGGGCAATCAGCCCCAGCATTTT. Combining the CDR3 with reference TRBV5-8 and TRBJ1-5 gives the whole variable domain EAGVTQSPTHLIKTRGQQATLRCSPISGHTSVYWYQQALGLGLQFLLWYDEGEERNRGNFPPRFSGRQFPNYSSELNVNALELEDSALYLCASSWGTGGTEGNQPQHFGDGTRLSIL.

This chain links TRBV7-2 with TRBJ2-5; D is perhaps TRBD1 (5 bases). CDR1 and CDR2 from the germline V gene are SGHTA and FQGNSA. The CDR3 totals 13 residues. The germline V and J ends were trimmed by 6 bases and 9 bases, with 17 bases remaining between them. CDR3 residues: CASSQQESWAQYF. The CDR3 nucleotides are TGTGCCAGCAGTCAACAGGAATCTTGGGCCCAGTACTTC.

The rearrangement links TRBV15 to TRBJ1-2; weak D call: TRBD1 (6 bases). V lost 3 bases to trimming and J lost 8 bases, with 13 bases between them. This CDR3 spans 13 amino acids. Per the germline V gene, CDR1 is LNHNV and CDR2 is YYDKDF (reference sequence). CDR3 region: CATSSTGSGGYTF. In nucleotides, the CDR3 is TGTGCCACCAGCAGTACAGGGTCGGGGGGCTACACCTTC.

The rearrangement links TRBV11-2 to TRBJ2-3, with 9 bases aligning to TRBD2. V shed 1 base, J shed 4 bases, and the junction held 3 bases outside the gene matches. CDR1 is SGHAT, CDR2 FQNNGV, per germline. The CDR3 loop spans 15 amino acids. The CDR3 here is CASSLGRGGPDTQYF. CDR3 sequence (DNA): TGTGCCAGCAGCTTAGGGCGGGGGGGTCCAGATACGCAGTATTTT.

The V and J genes are TRBV18 and TRBJ2-5; D possibly corresponds to TRBD1 (5 bases). CDR1 is KGHSH, CDR2 LQKENI, per germline. With 3 bases removed from V and 3 bases from J, the gap between germline ends came to 8 bases. This CDR3 has 13 amino acids. The chain's CDR3 is CASSPTVEETQYF. The CDR3 nucleotides read TGTGCCAGCTCACCGACAGTGGAAGAGACCCAGTACTTC.

V gene TRBV21-1 combines with J gene TRBJ2-2; the table assigns TRBD1, which was not confirmed against the DNA. TRBV21-1 is described as a pseudogene. The CDR3 length is 13 residues. The CDR3 spells CASSTQNTGELFF. DNA for the CDR3: TGTGCCAGCAGCACCCAAAACACCGGGGAGCTGTTTTTT.